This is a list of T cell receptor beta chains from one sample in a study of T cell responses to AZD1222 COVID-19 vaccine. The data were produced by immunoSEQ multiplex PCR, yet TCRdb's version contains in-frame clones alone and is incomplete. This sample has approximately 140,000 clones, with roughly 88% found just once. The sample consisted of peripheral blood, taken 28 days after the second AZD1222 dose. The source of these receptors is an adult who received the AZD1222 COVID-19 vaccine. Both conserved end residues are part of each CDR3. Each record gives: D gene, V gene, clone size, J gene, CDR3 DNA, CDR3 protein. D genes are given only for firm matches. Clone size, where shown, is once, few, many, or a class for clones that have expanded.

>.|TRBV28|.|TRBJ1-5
TGTGCCAGCAGTTGGACTTACCATTCTCAGGGGTATAGCAATCAGCCCCAGCATTTT
CASSWTYHSQGYSNQPQHF
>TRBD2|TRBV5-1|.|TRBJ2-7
TGCGCCAGCAGCACGGGACTAGCGGGAAAATCCTACGAGCAGTACTTC
CASSTGLAGKSYEQYF
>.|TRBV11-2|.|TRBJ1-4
TGTGCCAGCAGCACCCGACATGGGGCTAATGAAAAACTGTTTTTT
CASSTRHGANEKLFF
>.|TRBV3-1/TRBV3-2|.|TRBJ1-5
TGTGCCAGCAGCGAACGAGTGGGCAATCAGCCCCAGCATTTT
CASSERVGNQPQHF
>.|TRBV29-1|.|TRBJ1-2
TGCAGCGTTGAAGATCGCCGGGAGGGAAATGGCTACACCTTC
CSVEDRREGNGYTF
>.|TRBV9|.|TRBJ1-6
TGTGCCAGCAGCGCGAAGGTCGCAGGCTCACCCCTCCACTTT
CASSAKVAGSPLHF
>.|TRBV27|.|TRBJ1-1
TGTGCCAGCAGCCGTCGGGGTGCGGACACTGAAGCTTTCTTT
CASSRRGADTEAFF
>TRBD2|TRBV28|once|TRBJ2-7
TGTGCCAGCAGTTTAGGGACTAGCGGGTACGAGCAGTACTTC
CASSLGTSGYEQYF
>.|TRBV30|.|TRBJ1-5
TGTGCCTGGGCTAGACAGCCGTTTGGCAATCAGCCCCAGCATTTT
CAWARQPFGNQPQHF
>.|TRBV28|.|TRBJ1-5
TGTGCCAGCAGTTCCGGGGGGGGCGGCAATCAGCCCCAGCATTTT
CASSSGGGGNQPQHF
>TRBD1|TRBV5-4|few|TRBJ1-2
TGTGCCAGCAGCTTGGTCTCGTCAGGGGGCCTTAACTATGGCTACACCTTC
CASSLVSSGGLNYGYTF
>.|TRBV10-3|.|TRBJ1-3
TGTGCCACCCAGGCCGGGGGCTCTGGAAACACCATATATTTT
CATQAGGSGNTIYF
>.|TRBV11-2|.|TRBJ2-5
TGTGCCAGCACCAACGGGAGACAGGGAGTGGGTCAAGAGACCCAGTACTTC
CASTNGRQGVGQETQYF
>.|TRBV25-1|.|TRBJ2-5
TGTGCCAGCAGTGAATGGGGACGGACCGGGGCCCAGTACTTC
CASSEWGRTGAQYF
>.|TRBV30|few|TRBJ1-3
TGTGCCTGGTCAAGGGACCTCTCTGGAAACACCATATATTTT
CAWSRDLSGNTIYF
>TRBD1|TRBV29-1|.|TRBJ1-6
TGCAGCGTGCAACAGGGGGCGGGTTCACCCCTCCACTTT
CSVQQGAGSPLHF
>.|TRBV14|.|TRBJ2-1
TGTGCCAGCAAGGAGGGGAGATATAATGAGCAGTTCTTC
CASKEGRYNEQFF
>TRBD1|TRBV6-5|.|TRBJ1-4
TGTGCCAGCAGGTCACACAGGGGAGGGTGGCTGTTTTTT
CASRSHRGGWLFF
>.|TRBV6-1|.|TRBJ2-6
TGTGCCAGCAGAGAAGGGGGGTCTGGGGCCAACGTCCTGACTTTC
CASREGGSGANVLTF
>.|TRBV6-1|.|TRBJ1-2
TGTGCCAGCAGGGAAGGCCCTATTTATGGCTACACCTTC
CASREGPIYGYTF
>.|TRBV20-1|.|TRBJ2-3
TGCAGTGCTAGGGGCACAGATACGCAGTATTTT
CSARGTDTQYF
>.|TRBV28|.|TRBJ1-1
TGTGCCAGCAGCCGACAGATCATGAACACTGAAGCTTTCTTT
CASSRQIMNTEAFF
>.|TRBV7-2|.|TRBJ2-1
TGTGCCAGCAGCTTAGACCCGGGACCCTACTACAATGAGCAGTTCTTC
CASSLDPGPYYNEQFF
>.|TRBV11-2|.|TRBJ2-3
TGTGCCAGCAGCTTAGGAACAGATACGCAGTATTTT
CASSLGTDTQYF
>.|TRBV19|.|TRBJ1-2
TGTGCCAGTAGTACCGGGCCTCCCGATGGGGGCTACACCTTC
CASSTGPPDGGYTF
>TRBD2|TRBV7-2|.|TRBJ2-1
TGTGCCAGCAGCTTAGGGGGGGTAGCGGGAGCGTCGTTCTTC
CASSLGGVAGASFF
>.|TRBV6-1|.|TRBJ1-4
TGTGCCAGCAGTGACAAGCGAGGGATTGAAAAACTGTTTTTT
CASSDKRGIEKLFF
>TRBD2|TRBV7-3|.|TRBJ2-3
TGTGCCAGCGCGGGGGAACCTTTAAGAGATACGCAGTATTTT
CASAGEPLRDTQYF
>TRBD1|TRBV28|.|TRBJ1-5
TGTGCCAGCAGTGATCGGACAGGGCATCAGCCCCAGCATTTT
CASSDRTGHQPQHF
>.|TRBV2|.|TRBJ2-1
TGTGCCAGCAGTGTTTCAGGTCAGGGCAATGAGCAGTTCTTC
CASSVSGQGNEQFF
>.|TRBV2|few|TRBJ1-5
TGTGCCAGCAGTGACTATAATCAGCCCCAGCATTTT
CASSDYNQPQHF
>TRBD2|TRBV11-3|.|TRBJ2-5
TGTGCCAGCAGCTTGAATAGCGGGGAGACCCAGTACTTC
CASSLNSGETQYF